This TCR beta chain was sequenced for a study of cytomegalovirus exposure and HLA in healthy donors. Study results and limitations: Immune exposure was documented only through CMV serostatus. A reported reduction in N-insertions relative to the roughly 710-donor mean was seen in an Asian-associated ancestry cluster in a later analysis.

PCR primers comprised 60 Vbeta and 13 Jbeta primers. Only in-frame clones appear in the TCRdb table, and some are missing; sequencing was by immunoSEQ multiplex PCR. Here the sample spans about 190,000 clones, roughly 75% being singletons. The J segment lost 9 bases and the V segment lost 4 bases, leaving 10 bases of the junction unmatched. CDR1 and CDR2 (germline): SGHTA, FQGNSA. The CDR3 has 15 residues. As concerns this clone: Its antigen is not identified.

The J gene is TRBJ2-1, the V gene TRBV7-2; TRBD2 matches at 9 bases. This receptor was taken from a young man in good health and CMV-seropositive. Material: PBMCs. For the CDR3, the DNA is TGTGCCAGCAGCTCGACTAGCGGAAGCCCCGGTGAGCAGTTCTTC. It specifies CASSSTSGSPGEQFF.